These T cell receptor beta chains were read from a single sample in a study of shared clonotypes between healthy human individuals. The assay was immunoSEQ multiplex PCR, and TCRdb's table has in-frame clones only and misses some. Among around 600,000 clones listed, roughly 98% were seen once. The source material was naive CD8+ T cells sorted from blood. Receptors were obtained from a man aged 25-40 years in good health. CDR3s include the opening cysteine and the closing phenylalanine or tryptophan. Each record gives: J gene, D gene, V gene, clone size, CDR3 protein, CDR3 DNA. D genes are given only for firm matches. Size is omitted from some rows. Given values are once, few, many or a class for expanded clones.

J: TRBJ2-2; D: .; V: TRBV10-3; size: .; CDR3: CAISESESRLNTGELFF; DNA: TGTGCCATCAGTGAGTCGGAAAGCAGGCTGAACACCGGGGAGCTGTTTTTT
J: TRBJ2-1; D: .; V: TRBV7-2; size: .; CDR3: CASSRTPGGNEQFF; DNA: TGTGCCAGCAGTCGGACACCGGGCGGTAATGAGCAGTTCTTC
J: TRBJ2-2; D: TRBD2; V: TRBV9; size: .; CDR3: CASSGEGLAGVSGELFF; DNA: TGTGCCAGCAGCGGAGAGGGACTAGCGGGAGTATCTGGGGAGCTGTTTTTT
J: TRBJ2-3; D: TRBD2; V: TRBV5-1; size: .; CDR3: CASGRATSTDTQYF; DNA: TGCGCCAGCGGGAGGGCGACTAGCACAGATACGCAGTATTTT
J: TRBJ1-4; D: .; V: TRBV6-4; size: .; CDR3: CASTWAREKLFF; DNA: TGTGCCAGCACGTGGGCCAGGGAAAAACTGTTTTTT
J: TRBJ2-1; D: .; V: TRBV2; size: .; CDR3: CASTDFSPGPGPYNEQFF; DNA: TGTGCCAGCACCGATTTTAGCCCGGGGCCCGGGCCTTACAATGAGCAGTTCTTC
J: TRBJ2-7; D: .; V: TRBV27; size: .; CDR3: CASSLYGVVEQYF; DNA: TGTGCCAGCAGTTTATACGGGGTGGTCGAGCAGTACTTC
J: TRBJ2-2; D: TRBD1; V: TRBV5-8; size: .; CDR3: CASSYGQGGTGELFF; DNA: TGTGCCAGCAGCTACGGACAGGGTGGGACCGGGGAGCTGTTTTTT
J: TRBJ2-1; D: .; V: TRBV4-1; size: .; CDR3: CASSRTETYNEQFF; DNA: TGCGCCAGCAGCCGGACCGAAACCTACAATGAGCAGTTCTTC
J: TRBJ2-1; D: TRBD1; V: TRBV7-2; size: .; CDR3: CASSLLTGGYDNEQFF; DNA: TGTGCCAGCAGCTTACTGACAGGGGGCTACGACAATGAGCAGTTCTTC
J: TRBJ2-5; D: .; V: TRBV7-6; size: .; CDR3: CASSQRTREQETQYF; DNA: TGTGCCAGCAGCCAAAGGACAAGGGAACAAGAGACCCAGTACTTC
J: TRBJ2-2; D: .; V: TRBV29-1; size: .; CDR3: CSVELDRVNTGELFF; DNA: TGCAGCGTTGAATTGGACAGAGTGAACACCGGGGAGCTGTTTTTT
J: TRBJ1-4; D: .; V: TRBV4-1; size: .; CDR3: CASSQEVTVGINEKLFF; DNA: TGCGCCAGCAGCCAAGAAGTAACAGTCGGGATTAATGAAAAACTGTTTTTT
J: TRBJ2-7; D: .; V: TRBV28; size: .; CDR3: CASSHDAGTYEQYF; DNA: TGTGCCAGCAGTCACGACGCAGGAACCTACGAGCAGTACTTC
J: TRBJ2-1; D: TRBD1; V: TRBV4-1; size: .; CDR3: CASSPGQGRYNEQFF; DNA: TGCGCCAGCAGCCCGGGACAGGGACGCTACAATGAGCAGTTCTTC
J: TRBJ1-2; D: .; V: TRBV11-3; size: .; CDR3: CASSLVLGYTF; DNA: TGTGCCAGCAGCTTAGTTCTAGGCTACACCTTC
J: TRBJ1-2; D: TRBD1; V: TRBV5-4; size: .; CDR3: CASSFTGGGNGYTF; DNA: TGTGCCAGCAGCTTTACAGGGGGCGGGAATGGCTACACCTTC
J: TRBJ1-2; D: TRBD1; V: TRBV10-3; size: .; CDR3: CAIRELAPDRGINYGYTF; DNA: TGTGCCATCCGCGAGTTGGCCCCGGACAGGGGCATAAACTATGGCTACACCTTC
J: TRBJ2-1; D: TRBD2; V: TRBV6-5; size: .; CDR3: CASSSRGDNEQFF; DNA: TGTGCCAGCAGTTCCCGGGGGGACAATGAGCAGTTCTTC
J: TRBJ2-7; D: .; V: TRBV25-1; size: once; CDR3: CASSTHSSGHTYEQYF; DNA: TGTGCCAGCAGTACACACTCCTCGGGACACACCTACGAGCAGTACTTC
J: TRBJ2-7; D: .; V: TRBV9; size: .; CDR3: CASSVDPEGPSYEQYF; DNA: TGTGCCAGCAGCGTAGACCCCGAGGGACCCTCCTACGAGCAGTACTTC
J: TRBJ2-5; D: TRBD1; V: TRBV7-9; size: .; CDR3: CASSPTTGVGETQYF; DNA: TGTGCCAGCAGCCCGACGACAGGGGTGGGGGAGACCCAGTACTTC
J: TRBJ2-1; D: TRBD2; V: TRBV15; size: .; CDR3: CATSRDEGSGTYNEQFF; DNA: TGTGCCACCAGCAGGGATGAGGGTAGCGGGACCTACAATGAGCAGTTCTTC
J: TRBJ1-2; D: .; V: TRBV4-3; size: .; CDR3: CASSQDQLISYGYTF; DNA: TGCGCCAGCAGCCAAGATCAGTTAATTAGCTATGGCTACACCTTC
J: TRBJ2-5; D: .; V: TRBV27; size: .; CDR3: CASSLLGQETQYF; DNA: TGTGCCAGCAGTTTGCTAGGACAAGAGACCCAGTACTTC
J: TRBJ1-2; D: .; V: TRBV28; size: .; CDR3: CASTESSQWTSYGYTF; DNA: TGTGCCAGCACCGAGTCCAGCCAATGGACCTCCTATGGCTACACCTTC
J: TRBJ2-7; D: .; V: TRBV7-9; size: .; CDR3: CASSAETGLSSYEQYF; DNA: TGTGCCAGCAGCGCCGAGACAGGCCTTAGCTCCTACGAGCAGTACTTC
J: TRBJ2-7; D: .; V: TRBV30; size: .; CDR3: CACLAGFRYEQYF; DNA: TGTGCCTGCTTGGCGGGATTTCGGTACGAGCAGTACTTC
J: TRBJ2-7; D: TRBD2; V: TRBV27; size: once; CDR3: CASSRIGRMGLAGGTYEQYF; DNA: TGTGCCAGCAGCCGCATTGGGAGGATGGGACTAGCGGGAGGAACCTACGAGCAGTACTTC
J: TRBJ1-5; D: .; V: TRBV28; size: .; CDR3: CASSFYGGYSNQPQHF; DNA: TGTGCCAGCAGTTTTTATGGGGGGTATAGCAATCAGCCCCAGCATTTT
J: TRBJ2-2; D: .; V: TRBV9; size: .; CDR3: CASSVGGVGSGELFF; DNA: TGTGCCAGCAGCGTAGGCGGGGTGGGGAGCGGGGAGCTGTTTTTT
J: TRBJ2-3; D: .; V: TRBV9; size: .; CDR3: CASSAEGATDTQYF; DNA: TGTGCCAGCAGCGCGGAGGGGGCCACAGATACGCAGTATTTT
J: TRBJ2-7; D: TRBD1; V: TRBV27; size: .; CDR3: CASSLTGDTYEQYF; DNA: TGTGCCAGCAGTTTGACAGGGGATACCTACGAGCAGTACTTC
J: TRBJ1-5; D: .; V: TRBV11-2; size: .; CDR3: CASSLDQWGEVDQPQHF; DNA: TGTGCCAGCAGCTTAGATCAATGGGGGGAGGTTGATCAGCCCCAGCATTTT
J: TRBJ1-5; D: .; V: TRBV6-5; size: .; CDR3: CASRSGTQSNQPQHF; DNA: TGTGCCAGCAGATCTGGGACCCAAAGCAATCAGCCCCAGCATTTT
J: TRBJ2-7; D: TRBD1; V: TRBV13; size: .; CDR3: CASSLGQGASSYEQYF; DNA: TGTGCCAGCAGCTTAGGGCAGGGGGCCTCCTCCTACGAGCAGTACTTC
J: TRBJ2-2; D: .; V: TRBV9; size: .; CDR3: CASSVFDRSNTGELFF; DNA: TGTGCCAGCAGCGTCTTCGACAGATCGAACACCGGGGAGCTGTTTTTT
J: TRBJ2-5; D: .; V: TRBV18; size: .; CDR3: CASSGVDRRDQETQYF; DNA: TGTGCCAGCTCAGGAGTAGATCGGAGGGACCAAGAGACCCAGTACTTC
J: TRBJ1-3; D: TRBD1; V: TRBV7-9; size: .; CDR3: CASSLNTGASGNTIYF; DNA: TGTGCCAGCAGCTTAAATACAGGGGCGAGTGGAAACACCATATATTTT
J: TRBJ2-3; D: TRBD2; V: TRBV27; size: .; CDR3: CASSFRTSGWDTQYF; DNA: TGTGCCAGCAGTTTTCGGACTAGCGGGTGGGATACGCAGTATTTT
J: TRBJ2-7; D: .; V: TRBV28; size: .; CDR3: CASSLSDYEQYF; DNA: TGTGCCAGCAGTTTATCCGACTACGAGCAGTACTTC
J: TRBJ2-1; D: .; V: TRBV9; size: few; CDR3: CASSVSSEQFF; DNA: TGTGCCAGCAGCGTTAGCAGTGAGCAGTTCTTC
J: TRBJ1-2; D: .; V: TRBV6-6; size: few; CDR3: CASSYSLAGTNYGYTF; DNA: TGTGCCAGCAGTTACTCGCTGGCAGGAACCAACTATGGCTACACCTTC
J: TRBJ1-1; D: .; V: TRBV5-1; size: .; CDR3: CASRSGNTEAFF; DNA: TGCGCCAGCAGGTCTGGGAACACTGAAGCTTTCTTT
J: TRBJ2-3; D: .; V: TRBV7-9; size: .; CDR3: CASIGGRIGPDTQYF; DNA: TGTGCCAGCATAGGGGGGAGAATCGGTCCAGATACGCAGTATTTT
J: TRBJ2-1; D: TRBD2; V: TRBV7-2; size: .; CDR3: CASSLASGGEQFF; DNA: TGTGCCAGCAGCTTAGCCAGCGGGGGTGAGCAGTTCTTC
J: TRBJ1-1; D: .; V: TRBV27; size: .; CDR3: CASSMAANTEAFF; DNA: TGTGCCAGCAGTATGGCAGCAAACACTGAAGCTTTCTTT
J: TRBJ2-6; D: .; V: TRBV27; size: .; CDR3: CASSLSVSGANVLTF; DNA: TGTGCCAGCAGTTTATCGGTCTCTGGGGCCAACGTCCTGACTTTC
J: TRBJ2-3; D: TRBD2; V: TRBV7-6; size: .; CDR3: CASSLGLAGGRDTQYF; DNA: TGTGCCAGCAGCTTAGGACTAGCGGGAGGGCGAGATACGCAGTATTTT